These 27 T cell receptor beta chains share one sample of origin, sequenced in a study of human T cells and chemical hapten exposure. MiXCR, applied by TCRdb to the RACE reads, yields one record per CDR3 protein. Among about 360,000 distinct CDR3 sequences listed, roughly 4.8% were seen once. Time point given: patch test 1, 2 weeks after DPC sensitization. Regarding treatment: therapeutic diphenylcyclopropenone sensitization with weekly scalp DPC. The starting material was whole blood, obtained in connection with sensitization to the hapten diphenylcyclopropenone (DPC). Receptor source: a woman between 50 and 59 years old with alopecia areata. Some clones in this sample may be carry-over from other donors' samples.

This clonotype has more than one count but fewer than ten. The chain couples TRBV7-2 to TRBJ1-5; D is unresolved. Germline lookup yields CDR1 SGHTA and CDR2 FQGNSA. With 8 bases removed from V and 3 bases from J, the gap between germline ends came to 8 bases. CDR3 size: 12 residues. The CDR3 region has the DNA TGTGCCAGCGGGCGTAACAATCAGCCCCAGCATTTT. Translating gives CASGRNNQPQHF.

V usage is TRBV15 and J usage is TRBJ2-3; no clear D gene. The CDR3 loop spans 13 amino acids. Trimming left V 0 bases short and J 6 bases short, with 7 bases between. The germline V gene encodes CDR1 LNHNV and CDR2 YYDKDF (reference sequence). Here the CDR3 reads CATSRDYGDTQYF. CDR3 DNA: TGTGCCACCAGCAGAGATTACGGGGATACGCAGTATTTT.

There are a few counts of this clonotype. This rearrangement joins TRBV27 to TRBJ1-6, with unresolved D. The length of the CDR3 is 14 residues. Trimming shortened V by 2 bases and J by 7 bases, and 9 bases separated the two germline ends. From germline, CDR1 is MNHEY and CDR2 SMNVEV (reference sequence). The CDR3 DNA is TGTGCCAGCAGTTTAGATGCTTTAAATTCACCCCTCCACTTT. Translation: CASSLDALNSPLHF.

This clonotype was detected only a few times. The chain combines TRBV20-1 with TRBJ2-7, with 12 bases that match TRBD2. Losses at the gene ends were 2 bases for V and 1 base for J; bases not matched to a gene: 9. The CDR3 covers 17 residues. Germline loops: CDR1 DFQATT, CDR2 SNEGSKA (reference sequence). The CDR3 loop reads CSARPRTSGVFSYEQYF. The DNA of the CDR3 is TGCAGTGCTAGACCTCGGACTAGCGGGGTTTTTTCCTACGAGCAGTACTTC.

J is TRBJ1-2 and V is TRBV6-2 or TRBV6-3, with no clear D. The germline CDR1 and CDR2 sequences are MNHEY and SVGEGT. V lost 9 bases and J 4 bases, leaving 12 bases between the germline ends. The CDR3 has 12 residues. CDR3 sequence: CASEDRTYGYTF. DNA of the CDR3: TGTGCCAGTGAGGACCGGACCTATGGCTACACCTTC.

The table lists this clonotype with a few counts. This chain links TRBV12-3 or TRBV12-4 with TRBJ2-7, with D maybe TRBD2 (6 bases). The V gene lost 5 bases and the J gene lost 1 base, with 18 bases spanning the gap. The CDR3 has 16 amino acids. The CDR3 protein is CASSPSPRLGSYEQYF. CDR3 sequence (DNA): TGTGCCAGCAGTCCCTCCCCTAGACTAGGGTCCTACGAGCAGTACTTC.

Many counts were recorded for this clonotype. This sequence joins TRBV24-1 and TRBJ1-1, with TRBD1 identical over 8 bases. Trimming removed 9 bases from V and 3 bases from J; junction bases left unmatched: 14. Per the germline V gene, CDR1 is KGHDR and CDR2 is SFDVKD. The CDR3 spans 16 residues. CDR3 DNA: TGTGCCACCCGCCCTACCGACAGGGGACTGGACACTGAAGCTTTCTTT. Translating gives CATRPTDRGLDTEAFF.

Many counts were recorded for this clonotype. This chain uses TRBV20-1 with TRBJ1-2, with 7 bases matching TRBD1. The CDR3 has 14 residues. With 5 bases clipped from V and 4 bases from J, the junction kept 10 bases outside the gene matches. CDR1 and CDR2 from the germline V gene are DFQATT and SNEGSKA (reference sequence). CDR3 loop: CSAVRGSVSYGYTF. In DNA form, the CDR3 reads TGCAGTGCTGTCAGGGGGTCTGTTAGCTATGGCTACACCTTC.

This clonotype was recorded at least ten times. CDR3 loop: CASSSHRGIGGNTIYF. DNA of the CDR3: TGCGCCAGCAGCTCCCACAGGGGAATCGGTGGAAACACCATATATTTT. The chain carries TRBV5-1 and TRBJ1-3; 7 bases align to TRBD1. This CDR3 is built from 16 residues. Germline V gene sequence: CDR1 SGHRS, CDR2 YFSETQ. Germline trimming cut 3 bases from V and 3 bases from J; bases unmatched to any gene: 9.

At least ten counts were recorded for this clonotype. The chain is built from TRBV28 and TRBJ1-6; D gene unclear. Germline V gene sequence: CDR1 MDHEN, CDR2 SYDVKM. The V end lost 2 bases, the J end lost 0 bases, and 5 bases lay between the germline ends. This CDR3 spans 15 amino acids. CDR3 amino acids: CASSLLASYNSPLHF. As DNA, the CDR3 is TGTGCCAGCAGTTTACTGGCCTCCTATAATTCACCCCTCCACTTT.

CDR3 bases: TGTGCCAGCAGCTTAGTGGGGACTAGCGGTGAGCAGTTCTTC. The encoded protein is CASSLVGTSGEQFF. The rearrangement links TRBV7-9 to TRBJ2-1; the match to TRBD2 covers 11 bases. The CDR3 has 14 amino acids. With V trimmed by 1 base and J by 9 bases, 2 bases remained unmatched. Germline V gene lookup returns CDR1 SEHNR and CDR2 FQNEAQ (reference sequence).

Regarding this clonotype: A read error may be the cause here, since a much bigger clone is one base away. The chain couples TRBV7-7 to TRBJ2-3, with TRBD1 as a possible D gene (6 bases). The CDR3 extends over 14 amino acids. Germline values: CDR1 SSHAT, CDR2 FNYEAQ (reference sequence). Trimming cost V 2 bases and J 5 bases, with 11 bases left between them. The CDR3 spells CASSLRGTEDTQYF. CDR3 nucleotide sequence: TGTGCCAGCAGCTTAAGGGGGACGGAAGATACGCAGTATTTT.

This clonotype was counted only a few times. The chain has TRBV20-1 and TRBJ2-5, with D possibly TRBD1 on 5 matching bases. CDR3 length: 15 amino acids. CDR1 and CDR2 (germline): DFQATT, SNEGSKA (reference sequence). Trimming took 2 bases from V and 2 from J, leaving 15 bases between them. CDR3 protein: CSARSLTGPQETQYF. The DNA of the CDR3 is TGCAGTGCTAGAAGCCTTACAGGACCTCAAGAGACCCAGTACTTC.

This clonotype showed up many times. The chain couples TRBV7-2 to TRBJ2-7; D is unresolved. Germline values: CDR1 SGHTA, CDR2 FQGNSA. Trimming pared 2 bases from V and 3 bases from J, leaving 11 bases between. The CDR3 loop spans 14 amino acids. The CDR3: CASSLNEDFYEQYF. The DNA of the CDR3 is TGTGCCAGCAGCTTAAACGAAGACTTCTACGAGCAGTACTTC.

This clonotype was observed a handful of times. The V call is TRBV4-1, the J call TRBJ2-1, with 9 bases identical to TRBD1. Germline V gene lookup returns CDR1 MGHRA and CDR2 YSYEKL. This CDR3 has 15 amino acids. V dropped 1 base and J dropped 4; count of bases not matched to a gene: 2. CDR3 sequence reads: CASSQGDRDYNEQFF. The CDR3, as DNA: TGCGCCAGCAGCCAAGGGGACAGGGATTACAATGAGCAGTTCTTC.

This clonotype was recorded at least ten times. The chain couples TRBV5-1 to TRBJ1-2; no clear D gene. In germline, CDR1 is SGHRS, CDR2 YFSETQ. Between the trimmed V and J ends, which lost 5 bases and 6 bases, there was a span of 17 bases. This CDR3 has 14 amino acids. For the CDR3, the DNA is TGCGCCAGCAGTTCGACAAAATTGAGGGATGGCTACACCTTC. Translation: CASSSTKLRDGYTF.

This clonotype was counted between two and nine times. V is TRBV20-1 and J is TRBJ1-2; 10 nucleotides agree with TRBD1. The CDR3 contains 11 residues. V trimming: 5 bases; J trimming: 13 bases; junction bases outside the gene matches: 7. Germline V gene data show CDR1 as DFQATT and CDR2 as SNEGSKA (reference sequence). In DNA form, the CDR3 reads TGCAGTGCTCCGACAGGGGGCGTCCTCACCTTC. Protein: CSAPTGGVLTF.

This clonotype was counted only a few times. This rearrangement joins TRBV29-1 to TRBJ2-1; 11 bases fit TRBD2. The CDR3 sequence is 13 residues long. V lost 6 bases and J lost 5; bases outside the gene matches: 3. Germline values: CDR1 SQVTM, CDR2 ANQGSEA. The CDR3 DNA is TGCAGCGTAGCGGGACTAGCGGACAATGAGCAGTTCTTC. Its protein product is CSVAGLADNEQFF.

This clonotype was found a few times. This chain connects TRBV29-1 to TRBJ2-1; no clear D. V shed 1 base and J shed 4 bases, with 20 bases lying between them. This CDR3 comprises 17 residues. The germline CDR1 and CDR2 sequences are SQVTM and ANQGSEA. In nucleotides, the CDR3 is TGCAGCGTTGAAGGTGGTAGACGGCCCAGGCATTACAATGAGCAGTTCTTC. Protein sequence: CSVEGGRRPRHYNEQFF.

This clonotype has at least ten counts. The chain recombines TRBV9 with TRBJ2-1; 8 bases fit TRBD2. CDR1 and CDR2 (germline): SGDLS, YYNGEE. V lost 0 bases and J lost 4; bases outside the gene matches: 6. The length of the CDR3 is 16 residues. The CDR3: CASSVGYGRGYNEQFF. CDR3 in DNA: TGTGCCAGCAGCGTAGGGTACGGGAGGGGGTACAATGAGCAGTTCTTC.

This clonotype was observed a handful of times. The rearrangement links TRBV4-1 to TRBJ2-7; 8 bases align to TRBD1. The CDR3 is made up of 18 amino acids. Germline trimming cut 2 bases from V and 2 bases from J; bases unmatched to any gene: 14. Germline CDR1 MGHRA, CDR2 YSYEKL. The CDR3 DNA reads as TGCGCCAGCAGCCAACTCCCTGCCGCGGTGGACAGGGCCTACGAGCAGTACTTC. This sequence encodes CASSQLPAAVDRAYEQYF.

This clonotype was counted at least ten times. The rearrangement uses TRBV7-6 and TRBJ2-3; the match to TRBD2 covers 12 bases. This CDR3 region has 16 residues. CDR1 and CDR2 (germline): SGHVS, FNYEAQ. The ends lost 5 bases at V and 6 bases at J; junction bases unmatched: 9. CDR3 sequence reads: CASSELAGGLVDTQYF. In nucleotides, the CDR3 is TGTGCCAGCAGCGAACTAGCGGGGGGTCTTGTGGATACGCAGTATTTT.

In this sample, this clonotype turned up many times. The rearrangement joins TRBV29-1 to TRBJ2-1; no reliable D call. Per the germline V gene, CDR1 is SQVTM and CDR2 is ANQGSEA. V was trimmed by 1 base and J by 0 bases, leaving 7 bases between them. The CDR3 is made up of 14 amino acids. This CDR3 reads CSVEGGDSYNEQFF. The CDR3 DNA follows: TGCAGCGTTGAAGGTGGGGACTCCTACAATGAGCAGTTCTTC.

The rearrangement uses TRBV6-2 or TRBV6-3 and TRBJ2-7; D might be TRBD1 (5 bases). Germline CDR1 MNHEY, CDR2 SVGEGT. This CDR3 is built from 11 residues. Trimming cost V 8 bases and J 2 bases, with 7 bases left between them. The CDR3 protein is CASGATYEQYF. DNA of the CDR3: TGTGCCAGCGGGGCCACCTACGAGCAGTACTTC.

CDR3 nucleotides: TGCAGTGCGCTTGACACCACTGAAGCTTTCTTT. Translation gives CSALDTTEAFF. This chain uses TRBV20-1 with TRBJ1-1, with D uncertain. CDR3 length equals 11 residues. Deletions cut 6 bases from V and 4 bases from J, with 9 bases between. In germline, CDR1 is DFQATT, CDR2 SNEGSKA (reference sequence).

Many counts were recorded for this clonotype. This chain connects TRBV7-6 to TRBJ1-4; 12 nucleotides agree with TRBD1. After removal of 5 bases from V and 8 bases from J, the junction contained 6 bases not matched to a gene. The CDR3 runs 15 residues. Per the germline V gene, CDR1 is SGHVS and CDR2 is FNYEAQ. Here the CDR3 reads CASSPGQGAKEKLFF. The CDR3 coding sequence is TGTGCCAGCAGCCCGGGACAGGGGGCGAAGGAAAAACTGTTTTTT. The full variable domain, with the rest looked up from reference TRBV7-6 and TRBJ1-4, is GAGVSQSPRYKVTKRGQDVALRCDPISGHVSLYWYRQALGQGPEFLTYFNYEAQQDKSGLPNDRFSAERPEGSISTLTIQRTEQRDSAMYRCASSPGQGAKEKLFFGSGTQLSVL.

This clonotype was detected many times. The V call is TRBV19, the J call TRBJ1-5, with 8 bases identical to TRBD1. Germline loops: CDR1 LNHDA, CDR2 SQIVND (reference sequence). Trimming took 6 bases from V and 2 from J; bases not matched to a gene: 3. This CDR3 spans 14 amino acids. For the CDR3, the DNA is TGTGCCAGTAGCAAACAGGGGGGCAATCAGCCCCAGCATTTT. This translates into CASSKQGGNQPQHF.